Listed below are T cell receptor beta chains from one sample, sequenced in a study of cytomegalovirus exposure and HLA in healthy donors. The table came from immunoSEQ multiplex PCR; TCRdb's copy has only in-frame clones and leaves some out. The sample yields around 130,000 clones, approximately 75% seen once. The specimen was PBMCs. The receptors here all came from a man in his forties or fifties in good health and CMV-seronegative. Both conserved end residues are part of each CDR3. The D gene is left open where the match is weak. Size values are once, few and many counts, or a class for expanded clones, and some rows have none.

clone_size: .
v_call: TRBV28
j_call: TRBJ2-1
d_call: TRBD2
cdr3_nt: TGTGCCAGCAGCCGATCGAGCGGGAGAACCTACAATGAGCAGTTCTTC
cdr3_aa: CASSRSSGRTYNEQFF

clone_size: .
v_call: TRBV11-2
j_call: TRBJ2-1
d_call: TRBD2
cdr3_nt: TGTGCCAGCATCCCTAGCGGGAACTCCTACAATGAGCAGTTCTTC
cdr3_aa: CASIPSGNSYNEQFF

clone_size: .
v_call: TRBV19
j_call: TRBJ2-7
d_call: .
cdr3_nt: TGTGCCAGTAGTCGGCAGGGGTTCGACGAGCAGTACTTC
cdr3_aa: CASSRQGFDEQYF

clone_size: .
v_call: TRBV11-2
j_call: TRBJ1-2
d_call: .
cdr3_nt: TGTGCCAGCAGTACTGACAGTCGTTCTACGGGCTACACCTTC
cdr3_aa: CASSTDSRSTGYTF

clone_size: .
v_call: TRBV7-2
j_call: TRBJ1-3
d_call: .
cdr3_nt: TGTGCCAGCAGCTTGGGCCCCGCGTCGGATGGAAACACCATATATTTT
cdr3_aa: CASSLGPASDGNTIYF

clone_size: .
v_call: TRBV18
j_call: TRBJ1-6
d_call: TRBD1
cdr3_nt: TGTGCCAGCTCCAGGGGGTATAATTCACCCCTCCACTTT
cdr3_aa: CASSRGYNSPLHF

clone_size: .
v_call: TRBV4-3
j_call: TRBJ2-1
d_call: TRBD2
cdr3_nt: TGCGCCAGCAGCCAAGCCCCTAGCGGGGGGCCTGAGCAGTTCTTC
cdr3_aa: CASSQAPSGGPEQFF

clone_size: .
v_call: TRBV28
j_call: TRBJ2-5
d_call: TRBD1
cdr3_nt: TGTGCCAGCAGTCCTACAGGGGTAGAGACCCAGTACTTC
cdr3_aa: CASSPTGVETQYF

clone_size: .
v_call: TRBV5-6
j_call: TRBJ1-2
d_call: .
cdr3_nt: TGTGCCAGCAGACTTCGGGGACTAAACTATGGCTACACCTTC
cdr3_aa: CASRLRGLNYGYTF

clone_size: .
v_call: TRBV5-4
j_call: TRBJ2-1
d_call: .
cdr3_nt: TGTGCCAGCAGCTTGGTGGGGGGTCCCACCTACAATGAGCAGTTCTTC
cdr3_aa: CASSLVGGPTYNEQFF

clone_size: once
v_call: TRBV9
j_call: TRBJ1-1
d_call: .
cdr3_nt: TGTGCCAGCAGCGCCGACCCTAGGAACACTGAAGCTTTCTTT
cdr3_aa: CASSADPRNTEAFF

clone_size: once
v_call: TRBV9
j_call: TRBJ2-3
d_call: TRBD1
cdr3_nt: TGTGCCAGCAGCGTAGGACAGGGGACATACACAGATACGCAGTATTTT
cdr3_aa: CASSVGQGTYTDTQYF

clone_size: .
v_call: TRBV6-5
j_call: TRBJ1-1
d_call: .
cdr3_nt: TGTGCGGTCGTATCCGGGACTGAAGCTTTCTTT
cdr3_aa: CAVVSGTEAFF

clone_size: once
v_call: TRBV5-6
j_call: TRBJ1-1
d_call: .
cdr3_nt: TGTGCCAGCAGCTCCTGGTACGGCACTGAAGCTTTCTTT
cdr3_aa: CASSSWYGTEAFF

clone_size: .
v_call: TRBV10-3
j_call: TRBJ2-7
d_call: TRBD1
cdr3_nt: TGTGCCATCAGCCCACAGGGGGCCAACGAGCAGTACTTC
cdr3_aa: CAISPQGANEQYF

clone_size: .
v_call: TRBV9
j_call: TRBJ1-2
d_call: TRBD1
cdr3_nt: TGTGCCAGCAGCGTAGACGACAGGGGGGCGCAGGGCTACACCTTC
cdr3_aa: CASSVDDRGAQGYTF

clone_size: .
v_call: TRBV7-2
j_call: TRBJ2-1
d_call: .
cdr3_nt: TGTGCCAGCAGCCCGGGACACGGCAATGAGCAGTTCTTC
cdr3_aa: CASSPGHGNEQFF

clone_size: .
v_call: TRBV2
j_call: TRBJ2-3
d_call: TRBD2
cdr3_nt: TGTGCCAGCTGTCCAAGCGGGGGGTATTTCAGCACAGATACGCAGTATTTT
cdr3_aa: CASCPSGGYFSTDTQYF

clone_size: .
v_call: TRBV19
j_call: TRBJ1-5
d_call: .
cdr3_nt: TGTGCCAGTAGTCAATCGGAAAGGGGTCGGAGCCAGCATTTT
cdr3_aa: CASSQSERGRSQHF

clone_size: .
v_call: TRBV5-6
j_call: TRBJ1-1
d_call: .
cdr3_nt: TGTGCCAGCAGCCTAGGGGATAGGGTAAGAGCTTTCTTT
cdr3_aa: CASSLGDRVRAFF

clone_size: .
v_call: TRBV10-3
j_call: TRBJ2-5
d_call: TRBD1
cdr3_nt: TGTGCCACCGCTCCCCCCGGGACAGGGAGGAGAGAGACCCAGTACTTC
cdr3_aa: CATAPPGTGRRETQYF

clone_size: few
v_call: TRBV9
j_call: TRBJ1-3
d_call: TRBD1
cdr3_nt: TGTGCCAGCAGCGGGGGACAGATCCTCTCTGGAAACACCATATATTTT
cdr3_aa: CASSGGQILSGNTIYF

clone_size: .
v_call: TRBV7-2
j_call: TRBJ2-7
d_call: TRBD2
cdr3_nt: TGTGCCAGCAGCTTGGGACTAGCGGGTCGATACGAGCAGTACTTC
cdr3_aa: CASSLGLAGRYEQYF

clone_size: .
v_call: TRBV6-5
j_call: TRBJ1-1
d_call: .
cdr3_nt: TGTGCCAGCAGTTCCCCGTCAGGGCTGAACACTGAAGCTTTCTTT
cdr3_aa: CASSSPSGLNTEAFF

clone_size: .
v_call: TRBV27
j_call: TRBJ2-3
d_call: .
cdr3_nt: TGTGCCAGCAGTTCCCAGCGGAGAGATACGCAGTATTTT
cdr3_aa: CASSSQRRDTQYF

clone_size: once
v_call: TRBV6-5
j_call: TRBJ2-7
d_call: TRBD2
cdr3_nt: TGTGCCAGCAGTTTTTTAGCGGGTTCCTCCTACGAGCAGTACTTC
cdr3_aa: CASSFLAGSSYEQYF

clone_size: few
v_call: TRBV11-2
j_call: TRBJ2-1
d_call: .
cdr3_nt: TGTGCCAGCAGCTCTAGACAGGACAACAATGAGCAGTTCTTC
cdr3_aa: CASSSRQDNNEQFF

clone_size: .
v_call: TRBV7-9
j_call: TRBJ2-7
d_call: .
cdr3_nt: TGTGCCAGCAGCCCGCCCTCCGGGACTGAGACCTACGAGCAGTACTTC
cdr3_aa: CASSPPSGTETYEQYF

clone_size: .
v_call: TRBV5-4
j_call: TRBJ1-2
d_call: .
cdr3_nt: TGTGCCAGCAGCTTGGTCCCAGGGGACTATGGCTACACCTTC
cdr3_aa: CASSLVPGDYGYTF

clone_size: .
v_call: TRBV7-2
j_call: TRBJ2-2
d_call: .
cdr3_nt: TGTGCCAGCAGCCCCGACATCCTGATAGGGGAGCTGTTTTTT
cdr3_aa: CASSPDILIGELFF

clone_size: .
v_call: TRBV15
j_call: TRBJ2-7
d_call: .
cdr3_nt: TGTGCCACCAGCTCAGACTACGAGCAGTACTTC
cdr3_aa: CATSSDYEQYF

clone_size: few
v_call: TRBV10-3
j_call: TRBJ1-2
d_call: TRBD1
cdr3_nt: TGTGCCATCAGTGGCCCGGGACAGGGATCCCCTTGGGGTGGCTACACCTTC
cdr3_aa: CAISGPGQGSPWGGYTF

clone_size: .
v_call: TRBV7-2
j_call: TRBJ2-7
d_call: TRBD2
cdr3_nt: TGTGCCAGCAGCGAAACTAGCGGGGGCTCCTACGAGCAGTACTTC
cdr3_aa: CASSETSGGSYEQYF

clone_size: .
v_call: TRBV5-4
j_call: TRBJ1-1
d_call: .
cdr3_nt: TGTGCCAGAAGCGCGGGTCCGAACACTGAAGCTTTCTTT
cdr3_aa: CARSAGPNTEAFF

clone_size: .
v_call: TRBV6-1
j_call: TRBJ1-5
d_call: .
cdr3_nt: TGTGCCAGCAGTGAAGTGTGGGGCGGGGAACTCGCCAATCAGCCCCAGCATTTT
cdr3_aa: CASSEVWGGELANQPQHF

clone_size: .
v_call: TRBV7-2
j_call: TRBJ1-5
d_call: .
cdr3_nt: TGTGCCAGCAGCTTAGGGGGGGATCAGCCCCAGCATTTT
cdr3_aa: CASSLGGDQPQHF

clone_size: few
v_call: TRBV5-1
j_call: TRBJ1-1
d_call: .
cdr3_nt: TGCGCCAGCAGCTTGGCGAGTCTGAACACTGAAGCTTTCTTT
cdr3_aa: CASSLASLNTEAFF

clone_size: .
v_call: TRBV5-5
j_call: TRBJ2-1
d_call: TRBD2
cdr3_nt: TGTGCCAGCAGCTTGGAAGGGACTAGCGGTTTAAGAAATGAGCAGTTCTTC
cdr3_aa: CASSLEGTSGLRNEQFF

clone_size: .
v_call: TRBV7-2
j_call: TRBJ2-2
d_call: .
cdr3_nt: TGTGCCAGCAGCTTTTACGGGACCGGGGAGCTGTTTTTT
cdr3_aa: CASSFYGTGELFF

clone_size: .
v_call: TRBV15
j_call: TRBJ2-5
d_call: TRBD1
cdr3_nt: TGTGCCACCAGTACCGGGACAGTAACCCAACAAGAGACCCAGTACTTC
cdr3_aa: CATSTGTVTQQETQYF

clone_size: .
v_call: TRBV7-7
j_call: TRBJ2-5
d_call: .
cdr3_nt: TGTGCTAGCAGCACCGGGGGCACAGGGGCTGAGACCCAGTACTTC
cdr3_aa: CASSTGGTGAETQYF

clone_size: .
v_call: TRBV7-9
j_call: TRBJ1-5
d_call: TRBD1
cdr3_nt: TGTGCCAGCAGTCAGGGGGACCAGCCCCAGCATTTT
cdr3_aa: CASSQGDQPQHF

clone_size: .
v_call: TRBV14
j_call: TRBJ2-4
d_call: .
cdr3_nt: TGTGCCAGCAGCCAAGGAGCAAAAGACAGGCCTACCAAAAACATTCAGTACTTC
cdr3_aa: CASSQGAKDRPTKNIQYF

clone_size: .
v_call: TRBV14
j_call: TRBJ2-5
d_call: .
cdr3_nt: TGTGCCAGCAGCCCATCCGGGACATCTGAGACCCAGTACTTC
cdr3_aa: CASSPSGTSETQYF

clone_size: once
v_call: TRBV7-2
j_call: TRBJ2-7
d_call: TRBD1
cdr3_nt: TGTGCCAGCAGCCAGGGACAGGGGGCCTTCTACGAGCAGTACTTC
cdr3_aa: CASSQGQGAFYEQYF

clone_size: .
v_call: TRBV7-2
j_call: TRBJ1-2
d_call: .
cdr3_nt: TGTGCCAGCAGCCGCTCGCCGAGGGAACTTAATGGCTACACCTTC
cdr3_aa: CASSRSPRELNGYTF

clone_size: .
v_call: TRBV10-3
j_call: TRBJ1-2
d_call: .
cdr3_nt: TGTGCCATCAGATTAGAAGACAGATCCTATGGCTACACCTTC
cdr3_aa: CAIRLEDRSYGYTF

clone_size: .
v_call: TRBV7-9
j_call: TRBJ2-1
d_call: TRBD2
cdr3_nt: TGTGCCAGCAGCTTAGGGACTAGCGGGCAATACAATGAGCAGTTCTTC
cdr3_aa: CASSLGTSGQYNEQFF

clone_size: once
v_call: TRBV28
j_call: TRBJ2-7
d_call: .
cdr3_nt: TGTGCCAGCAGTTTCGCGATCTACGAGCAGTACTTC
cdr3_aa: CASSFAIYEQYF

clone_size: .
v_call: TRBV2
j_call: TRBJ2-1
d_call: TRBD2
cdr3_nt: TGTGCCAGTAGCGGGGGGGCGGGTGAGCAGTTCTTC
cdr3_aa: CASSGGAGEQFF

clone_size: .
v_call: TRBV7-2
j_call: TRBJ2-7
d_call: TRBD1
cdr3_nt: TGTGCCAGCAGCTTAGGTGGGACAGGGACCTACGAGCAGTACTTC
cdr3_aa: CASSLGGTGTYEQYF